The source of this TCR beta chain is a study of T cells after posttransplantation cyclophosphamide. Busulfan-fludarabine conditioning, marrow transplant, and cyclophosphamide on days +3 and +4 were administered. Assay used: immunoSEQ multiplex PCR; TCRdb lists only in-frame clones, some missing. The sample lists 35,000 to 40,000 clones; roughly 73% were seen once. V was pared by 2 bases and J by 1 base, with 2 bases of the junction left unmatched. Per the germline V gene, CDR1 is SGHTA and CDR2 is FQGNSA. The CDR3 consists of 15 residues. Study findings and constraints: Later post-transplant blood repertoires were often dominated by donor CD8+ memory clones. Recipient CMV seropositivity and CMV reactivation strongly tracked TRB clonality. Tissue-infiltrating T cells from skin or gut overlapped little with blood T cells.

Of note for this clone: Antigen unknown.

Sequencing used CD4+ T cells sorted from blood, obtained 1,700 to 2,000 days after a stem cell transplant with posttransplant cyclophosphamide. This TCR was sampled from a female patient in her forties or fifties who received an allogeneic stem cell transplant from a related donor, was CMV-positive, and had no GVHD. Some T cells may be supplied by the graft donor. The chain has TRBV7-2 and TRBJ1-5; 7 bases align to TRBD1. DNA for the CDR3: TGTGCCAGCAGCTTAAGACAGGGAAGCAATCAGCCCCAGCATTTT. This translates into CASSLRQGSNQPQHF.